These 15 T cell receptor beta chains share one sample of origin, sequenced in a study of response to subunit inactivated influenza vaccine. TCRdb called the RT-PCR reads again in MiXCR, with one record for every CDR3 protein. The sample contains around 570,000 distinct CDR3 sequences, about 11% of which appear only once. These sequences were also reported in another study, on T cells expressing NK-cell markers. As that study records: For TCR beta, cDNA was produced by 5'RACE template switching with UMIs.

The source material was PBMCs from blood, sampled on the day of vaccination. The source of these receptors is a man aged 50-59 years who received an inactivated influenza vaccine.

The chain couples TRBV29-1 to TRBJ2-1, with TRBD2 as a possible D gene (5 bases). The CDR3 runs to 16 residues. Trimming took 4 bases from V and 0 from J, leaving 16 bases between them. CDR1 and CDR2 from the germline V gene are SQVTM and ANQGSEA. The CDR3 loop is CSVVGNQGSSYNEQFF. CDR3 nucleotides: TGCAGCGTTGTGGGAAACCAAGGGAGCTCCTACAATGAGCAGTTCTTC.

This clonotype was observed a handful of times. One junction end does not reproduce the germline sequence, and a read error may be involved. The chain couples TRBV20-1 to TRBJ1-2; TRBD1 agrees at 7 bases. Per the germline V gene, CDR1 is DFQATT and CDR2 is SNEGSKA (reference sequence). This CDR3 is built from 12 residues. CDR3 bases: TGCAGTGCTGGAGACAGGGCTGACGGCTACACCTTC. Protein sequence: CSAGDRADGYTF.

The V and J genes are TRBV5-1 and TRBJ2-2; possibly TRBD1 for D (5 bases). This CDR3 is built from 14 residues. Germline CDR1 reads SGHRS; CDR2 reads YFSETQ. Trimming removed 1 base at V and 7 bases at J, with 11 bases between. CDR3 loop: CASSLSGQDGELFF. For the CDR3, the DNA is TGCGCCAGCAGCTTGTCAGGGCAGGACGGGGAGCTGTTTTTT.

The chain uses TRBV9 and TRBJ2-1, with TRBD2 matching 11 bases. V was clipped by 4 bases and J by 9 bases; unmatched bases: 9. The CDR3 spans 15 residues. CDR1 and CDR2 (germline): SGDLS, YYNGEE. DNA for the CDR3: TGTGCCAGCAGCCCCCGTCTAGCGGGAGGAGGTGAGCAGTTCTTC. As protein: CASSPRLAGGGEQFF. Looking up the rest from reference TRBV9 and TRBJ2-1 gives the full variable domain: DSGVTQTPKHLITATGQRVTLRCSPRSGDLSVYWYQQSLDQGLQFLIQYYNGEERAKGNILERFSAQQFPDLHSELNLSSLELGDSALYFCASSPRLAGGGEQFFGPGTRLTVL.

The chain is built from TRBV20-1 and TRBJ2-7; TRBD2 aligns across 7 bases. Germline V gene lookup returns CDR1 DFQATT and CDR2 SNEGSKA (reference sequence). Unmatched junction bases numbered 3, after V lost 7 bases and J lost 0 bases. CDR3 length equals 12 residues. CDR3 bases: TGCAGTGTCAGCGGGACCTCCTACGAGCAGTACTTC. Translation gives CSVSGTSYEQYF.

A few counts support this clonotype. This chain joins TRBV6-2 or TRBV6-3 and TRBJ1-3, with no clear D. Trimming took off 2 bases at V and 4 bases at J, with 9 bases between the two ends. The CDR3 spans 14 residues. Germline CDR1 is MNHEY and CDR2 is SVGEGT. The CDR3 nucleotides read TGTGCCAGCAGTTACGCCGGACTGGGAAACACCATATATTTT. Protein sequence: CASSYAGLGNTIYF.

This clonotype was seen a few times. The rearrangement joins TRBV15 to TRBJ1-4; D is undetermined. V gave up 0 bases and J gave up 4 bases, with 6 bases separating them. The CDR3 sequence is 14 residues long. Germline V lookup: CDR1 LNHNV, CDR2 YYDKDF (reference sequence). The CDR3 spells CATSREGRNEKLFF. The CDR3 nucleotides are TGTGCCACCAGCAGAGAAGGACGTAATGAAAAACTGTTTTTT.

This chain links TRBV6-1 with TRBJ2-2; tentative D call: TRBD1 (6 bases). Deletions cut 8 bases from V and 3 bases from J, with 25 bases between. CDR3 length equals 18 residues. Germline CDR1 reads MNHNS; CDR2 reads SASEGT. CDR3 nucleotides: TGTGCCAGCGCATCACAGGGTTATCGGTCGGTGGACACCGGGGAGCTGTTTTTT. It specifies CASASQGYRSVDTGELFF.

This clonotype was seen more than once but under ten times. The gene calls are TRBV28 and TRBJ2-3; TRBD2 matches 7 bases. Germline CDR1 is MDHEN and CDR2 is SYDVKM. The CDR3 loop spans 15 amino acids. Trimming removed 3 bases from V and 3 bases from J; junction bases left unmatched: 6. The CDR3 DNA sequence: TGTGCCAGCAGTTTTGGACTAGTAAGGACAGATACGCAGTATTTT. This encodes CASSFGLVRTDTQYF.

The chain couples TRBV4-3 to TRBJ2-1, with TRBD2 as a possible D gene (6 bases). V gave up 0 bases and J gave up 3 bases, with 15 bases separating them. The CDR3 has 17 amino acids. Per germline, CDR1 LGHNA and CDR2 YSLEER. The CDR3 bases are TGCGCCAGCAGCCAAGATCTAGTTAGCGGCTACTACAATGAGCAGTTCTTC. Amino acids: CASSQDLVSGYYNEQFF.

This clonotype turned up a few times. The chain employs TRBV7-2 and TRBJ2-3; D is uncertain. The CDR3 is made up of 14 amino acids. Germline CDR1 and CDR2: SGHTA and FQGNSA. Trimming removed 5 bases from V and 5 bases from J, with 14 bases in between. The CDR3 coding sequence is TGTGCCAGCAGCCCAGCTACCACGGGAGATACGCAGTATTTT. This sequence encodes CASSPATTGDTQYF.

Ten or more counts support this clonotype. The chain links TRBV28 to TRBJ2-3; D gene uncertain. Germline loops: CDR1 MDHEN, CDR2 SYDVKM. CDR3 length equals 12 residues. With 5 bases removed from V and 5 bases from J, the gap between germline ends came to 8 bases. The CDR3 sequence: CASSPAGDTQYF. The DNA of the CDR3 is TGTGCCAGCAGTCCTGCAGGAGATACGCAGTATTTT.

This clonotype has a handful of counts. Written as DNA, the CDR3 is TGTGCCATCGGGGACAGGGAGGTCTCCCTCAATGAGCAGTTCTTC. Protein sequence: CAIGDREVSLNEQFF. This chain uses TRBV10-3 with TRBJ2-1; 9 positions match TRBD1. This CDR3 is 15 amino acids long. V was pared by 8 bases and J by 6 bases, with 11 bases of the junction left unmatched. Germline CDR1 ENHRY, CDR2 SYGVKD.

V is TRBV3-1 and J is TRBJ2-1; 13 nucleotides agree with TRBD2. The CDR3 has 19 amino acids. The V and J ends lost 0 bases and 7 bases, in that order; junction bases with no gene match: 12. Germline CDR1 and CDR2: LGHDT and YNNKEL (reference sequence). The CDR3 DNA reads TGTGCCAGCAGCCAAGATCTTAGGACTAGCGGGAGTTTTTTTAATGAGCAGTTCTTC. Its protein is CASSQDLRTSGSFFNEQFF.

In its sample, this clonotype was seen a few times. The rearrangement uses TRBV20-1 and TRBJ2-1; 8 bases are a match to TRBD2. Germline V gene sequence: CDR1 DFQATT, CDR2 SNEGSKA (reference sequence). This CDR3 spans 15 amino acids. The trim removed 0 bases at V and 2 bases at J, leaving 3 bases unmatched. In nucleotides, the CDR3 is TGCAGTGCTAGAGATTTGGGACTAGCCTACAATGAGCAGTTCTTC. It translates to CSARDLGLAYNEQFF.